This T cell receptor (beta chain) was found in a study of shared clonotypes between healthy human individuals. Study-wide background: CD8 memory received one plate per donor, CD8 naive two, CD4 memory three and CD4 naive three.

Assay: immunoSEQ multiplex PCR; the TCRdb copy retains only in-frame clones and omits some. Altogether some 2.4 million clones are present, over 85% being singletons, with the ten largest covering about 0.34%. Study-wide findings and caveats: The authors expected sequencing depth to affect clonotype sharing among donors.

In the case of this clone: The antigen remains undetermined.

V was pared by 5 bases and J by 0 bases, with 13 bases between. The germline gives CDR1 SGHTA, CDR2 FQGTGA. The CDR3 is 15 amino acids. Sequencing was carried out using naive CD4+ T cells from PBMCs. Stated subset: CD45RA+ positively selected. The V call is TRBV7-3, the J call TRBJ2-5; D is undetermined. This clonotype was sampled from a man aged 18 to 30 in good health. Some clones in this sample may be carry-over from other donors' samples. The CDR3 coding sequence is TGTGCCAGCAGCCGAACTCCAGGATACCAAGAGACCCAGTACTTC. Its translation: CASSRTPGYQETQYF.